These 9 T cell receptor beta chains were all obtained from the same sample, sequenced in a study of cytomegalovirus exposure and HLA in healthy donors. The PCR used 60 Vbeta and 13 Jbeta primers. Here immunoSEQ multiplex PCR was the method, and the copy in TCRdb shows in-frame clones only, minus some. The sample has 150,000 to 200,000 clones; approximately 71% are singletons. Sequences were obtained from PBMCs. These receptors came from a man in his late teens or twenties in good health and CMV-seropositive.

V and J are TRBV28 and TRBJ2-6, with D perhaps matching TRBD1 (5 bases). This CDR3 is 15 amino acids long. The germline V gene has CDR1 MDHEN and CDR2 SYDVKM. The ends were cut back, 6 bases at V and 1 base at J, with 10 bases in the middle. CDR3 loop: CASSLGASGANVLTF. The CDR3, as DNA: TGTGCCAGCAGCTTAGGGGCGTCTGGGGCCAACGTCCTGACTTTC.

The rearrangement uses TRBV18 and TRBJ2-1; the D gene is possibly TRBD1 (6 bases). In germline, CDR1 is KGHSH, CDR2 LQKENI. V was cut by 5 bases and J by 4 bases, with 9 bases left in between. The CDR3 has 13 amino acids. This chain's CDR3 is CASSGDTYNEQFF. The DNA of the CDR3 is TGTGCCAGCTCAGGGGACACTTACAATGAGCAGTTCTTC. The whole variable domain, filled in from reference TRBV18 and TRBJ2-1, reads NAGVMQNPRHLVRRRGQEARLRCSPMKGHSHVYWYRQLPEEGLKFMVYLQKENIIDESGMPKERFSAEFPKEGPSILRIQQVVRGDSAAYFCASSGDTYNEQFFGPGTRLTVL.

The chain couples TRBV15 to TRBJ2-1; TRBD1 might be the D (5 bases). The length of the CDR3 is 12 residues. V was shortened by 5 bases and J by 9 bases, with 11 bases between the two germline ends. Germline CDR1 reads LNHNV; CDR2 reads YYDKDF (reference sequence). The CDR3 loop reads CATSLQGSEQFF. The CDR3 DNA sequence: TGTGCCACCAGCCTTCAGGGTAGTGAGCAGTTCTTC.

The rearrangement links TRBV27 to TRBJ2-7; TRBD1 aligns across 7 bases. Looked up from germline, CDR1 is MNHEY and CDR2 is SMNVEV (reference sequence). The CDR3 is 12 residues long. Trimming at V came to 8 bases and at J to 7 bases, leaving 8 bases not matched to a gene. The CDR3 loop is CASRDSAWEQYF. CDR3 bases: TGTGCCAGCCGGGACAGCGCTTGGGAGCAGTACTTC.

This clone turned up a few times. V and J are TRBV6-5 and TRBJ2-7; 9 bases map to TRBD1. This CDR3 region has 13 residues. V shed 9 bases, J shed 1 base, and the junction held 4 bases outside the gene matches. The germline CDR1 and CDR2 sequences are MNHEY and SVGAGI. CDR3 DNA: TGTGCCAGTGGACAGGGGCTTTCCTACGAGCAGTACTTC. As protein: CASGQGLSYEQYF.

This chain connects TRBV19 to TRBJ2-3; the match to TRBD2 covers 12 bases. This CDR3 has 16 residues. V dropped 3 bases and J dropped 7; count of bases not matched to a gene: 8. Germline lookup yields CDR1 LNHDA and CDR2 SQIVND (reference sequence). The chain's CDR3 is CASSIFRLAGVNTQYF. The CDR3 coding sequence is TGTGCCAGTAGTATTTTTCGACTAGCGGGAGTCAATACGCAGTATTTT.

The chain carries TRBV5-4 and TRBJ1-3; 12 bases are a match to TRBD1. V was pared by 4 bases and J by 3 bases, with 8 bases of the junction left unmatched. The germline V gene has CDR1 SGHNT and CDR2 YYREEE (reference sequence). The CDR3 runs 17 residues. The CDR3 spells CASSRGDRGRVGNTIYF. CDR3 nucleotide sequence: TGTGCCAGCAGCCGGGGGGACAGGGGGCGAGTTGGAAACACCATATATTTT.

This rearrangement joins TRBV18 to TRBJ2-5; TRBD2 might be the D (5 bases). The V end was cut by 3 bases, the J end by 4 bases, with 9 bases between. CDR1 and CDR2 from the germline V gene are KGHSH and LQKENI. The CDR3 spans 13 residues. CDR3 coding DNA: TGTGCCAGCTCACCCACCGGGGTAGAGACCCAGTACTTC. Its protein is CASSPTGVETQYF.

The gene calls are TRBV5-1 and TRBJ2-7, with 13 bases identical to TRBD2. V lost 0 bases to trimming and J lost 7 bases; unmatched junction nucleotides: 13. Germline V gives CDR1 SGHRS, CDR2 YFSETQ. The CDR3 spans 18 residues. The CDR3 region is CASSLGITRTSGSYEQYF. As DNA, the CDR3 is TGCGCCAGCAGCTTGGGTATTACCCGGACTAGCGGGAGTTATGAGCAGTACTTC.